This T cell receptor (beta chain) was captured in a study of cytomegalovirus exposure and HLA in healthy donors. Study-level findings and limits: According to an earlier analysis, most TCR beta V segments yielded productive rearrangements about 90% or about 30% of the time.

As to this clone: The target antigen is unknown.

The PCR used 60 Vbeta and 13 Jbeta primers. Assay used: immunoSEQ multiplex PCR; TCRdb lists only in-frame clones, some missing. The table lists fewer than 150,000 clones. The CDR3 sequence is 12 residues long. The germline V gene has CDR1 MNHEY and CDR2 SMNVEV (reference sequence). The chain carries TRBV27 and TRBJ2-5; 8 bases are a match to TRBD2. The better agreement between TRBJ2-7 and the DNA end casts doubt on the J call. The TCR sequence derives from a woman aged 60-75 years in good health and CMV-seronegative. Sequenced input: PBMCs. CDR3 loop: CASRGTRFEQYF. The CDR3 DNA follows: TGTGCCAGCAGGGGGACTAGGTTCGAGCAGTACTTC.